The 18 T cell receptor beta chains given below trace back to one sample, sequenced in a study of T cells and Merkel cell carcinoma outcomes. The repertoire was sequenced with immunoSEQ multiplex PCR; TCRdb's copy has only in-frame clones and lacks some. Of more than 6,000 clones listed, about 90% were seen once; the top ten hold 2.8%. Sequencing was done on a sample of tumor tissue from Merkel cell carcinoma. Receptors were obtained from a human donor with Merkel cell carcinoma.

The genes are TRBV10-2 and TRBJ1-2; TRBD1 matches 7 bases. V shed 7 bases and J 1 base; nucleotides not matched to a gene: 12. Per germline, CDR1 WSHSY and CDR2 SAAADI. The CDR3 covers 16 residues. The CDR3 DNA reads TGCGCCAGCAAACCGGGACAGTCTTCCTTTAACTATGGCTACACCTTC. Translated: CASKPGQSSFNYGYTF.

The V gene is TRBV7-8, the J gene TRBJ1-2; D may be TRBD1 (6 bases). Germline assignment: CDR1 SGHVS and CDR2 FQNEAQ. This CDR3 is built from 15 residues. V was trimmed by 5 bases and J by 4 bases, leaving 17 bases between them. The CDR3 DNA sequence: TGTGCCAGCAGCCCCCGGACAGCGAGGATCTATGGCTACACCTTC. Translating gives CASSPRTARIYGYTF.

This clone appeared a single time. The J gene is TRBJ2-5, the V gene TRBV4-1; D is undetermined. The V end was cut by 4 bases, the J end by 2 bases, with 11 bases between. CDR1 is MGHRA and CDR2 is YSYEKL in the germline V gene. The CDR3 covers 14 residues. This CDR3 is CASSPPRPQETQYF. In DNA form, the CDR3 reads TGCGCCAGCAGCCCTCCGAGGCCGCAAGAGACCCAGTACTTC.

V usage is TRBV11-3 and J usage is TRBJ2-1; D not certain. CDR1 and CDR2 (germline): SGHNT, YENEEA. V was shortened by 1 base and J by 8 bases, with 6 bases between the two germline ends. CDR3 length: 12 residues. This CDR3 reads CASSLGGDEQFF. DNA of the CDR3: TGTGCCAGCAGCTTAGGTGGGGATGAGCAGTTCTTC.

CDR3 loop: CASSPGLRPYEQYF. The CDR3 nucleotides read TGTGCCAGCAGTCCGGGACTAAGACCCTACGAGCAGTACTTC. The rearrangement joins TRBV6-5 to TRBJ2-7, with 7 bases that match TRBD2. J lost 2 bases, V lost 5 bases, and 6 bases had no gene match. Germline CDR1 and CDR2: MNHEY and SVGAGI. This CDR3 is built from 14 residues.

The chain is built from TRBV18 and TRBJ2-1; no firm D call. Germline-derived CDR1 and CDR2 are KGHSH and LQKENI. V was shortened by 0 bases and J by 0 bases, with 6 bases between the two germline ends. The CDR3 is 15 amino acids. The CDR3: CASSPPVSSYNEQFF. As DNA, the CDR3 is TGTGCCAGCTCACCACCTGTGAGCTCCTACAATGAGCAGTTCTTC.

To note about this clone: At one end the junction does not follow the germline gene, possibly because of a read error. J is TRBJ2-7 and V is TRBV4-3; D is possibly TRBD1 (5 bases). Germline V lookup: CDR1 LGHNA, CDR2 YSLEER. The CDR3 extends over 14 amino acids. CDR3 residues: CASSQIDSYVDLHF. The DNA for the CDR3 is TGCGCCAGCAGCCAAATCGACAGCTACGTCGACCTCCACTTC.

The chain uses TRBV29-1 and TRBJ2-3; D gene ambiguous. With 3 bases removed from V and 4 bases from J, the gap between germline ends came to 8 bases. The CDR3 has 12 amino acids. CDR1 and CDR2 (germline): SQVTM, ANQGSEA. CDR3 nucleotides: TGCAGCGTTGACAAGGGCTCAGATACGCAGTATTTT. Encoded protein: CSVDKGSDTQYF.

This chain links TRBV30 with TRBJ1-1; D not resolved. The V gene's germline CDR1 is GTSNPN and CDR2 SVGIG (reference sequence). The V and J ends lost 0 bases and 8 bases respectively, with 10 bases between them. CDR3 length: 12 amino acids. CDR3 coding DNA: TGTGCCTGGAGTGTAGTAGGGATCGAAGCTTTCTTT. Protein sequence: CAWSVVGIEAFF.

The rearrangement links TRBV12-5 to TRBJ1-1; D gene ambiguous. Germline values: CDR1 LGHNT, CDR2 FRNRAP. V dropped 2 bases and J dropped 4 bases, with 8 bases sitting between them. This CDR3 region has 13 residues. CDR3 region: CASGLNGATEAFF. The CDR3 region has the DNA TGTGCTAGTGGTTTGAACGGAGCCACTGAAGCTTTCTTT. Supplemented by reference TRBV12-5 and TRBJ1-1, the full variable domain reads DARVTQTPRHKVTEMGQEVTMRCQPILGHNTVFWYRQTMMQGLELLAYFRNRAPLDDSGMPKDRFSAEMPDATLATLKIQPSEPRDSAVYFCASGLNGATEAFFGQGTRLTVV.

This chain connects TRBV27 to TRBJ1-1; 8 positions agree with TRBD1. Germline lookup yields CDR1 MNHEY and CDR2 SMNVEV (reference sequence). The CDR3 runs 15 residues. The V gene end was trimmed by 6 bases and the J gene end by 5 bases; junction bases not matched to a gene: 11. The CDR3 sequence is CASRYRADRGTEAFF. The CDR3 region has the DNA TGTGCCAGCAGATATCGGGCCGACAGGGGAACTGAAGCTTTCTTT.

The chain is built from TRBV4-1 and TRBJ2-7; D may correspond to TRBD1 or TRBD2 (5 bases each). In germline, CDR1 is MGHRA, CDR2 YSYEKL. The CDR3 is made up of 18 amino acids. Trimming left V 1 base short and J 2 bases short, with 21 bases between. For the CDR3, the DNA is TGCGCCAGCAGCCAAGTCCTAAGACCGGGACCTCCCACCTACGAGCAGTACTTC. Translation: CASSQVLRPGPPTYEQYF.

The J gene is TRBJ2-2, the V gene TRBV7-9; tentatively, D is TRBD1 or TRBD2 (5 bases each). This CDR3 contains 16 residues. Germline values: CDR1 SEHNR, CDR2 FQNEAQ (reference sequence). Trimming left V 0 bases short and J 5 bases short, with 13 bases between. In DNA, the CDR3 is TGTGCCAGCAGCTTAGCCGGGCAGGGCGGGACCGGGGAGCTGTTTTTT. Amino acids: CASSLAGQGGTGELFF.

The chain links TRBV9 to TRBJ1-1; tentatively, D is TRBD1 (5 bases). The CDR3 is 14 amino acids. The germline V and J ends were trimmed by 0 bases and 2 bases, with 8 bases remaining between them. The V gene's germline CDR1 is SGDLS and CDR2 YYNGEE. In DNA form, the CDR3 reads TGTGCCAGCAGCGTAGACAGGCTTAACACTGAAGCTTTCTTT. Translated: CASSVDRLNTEAFF.

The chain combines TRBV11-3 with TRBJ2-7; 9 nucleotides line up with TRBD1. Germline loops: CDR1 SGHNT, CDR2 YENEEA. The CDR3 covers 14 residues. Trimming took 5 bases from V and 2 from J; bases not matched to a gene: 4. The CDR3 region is CASSKTGGTYEQYF. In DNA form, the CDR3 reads TGTGCCAGCAGCAAGACAGGGGGAACCTACGAGCAGTACTTC.

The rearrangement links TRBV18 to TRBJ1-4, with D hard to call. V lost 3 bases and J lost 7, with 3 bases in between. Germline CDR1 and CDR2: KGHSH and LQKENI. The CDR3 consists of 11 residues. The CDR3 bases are TGTGCCAGCTCACCTGGTGAAAAACTGTTTTTT. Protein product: CASSPGEKLFF.

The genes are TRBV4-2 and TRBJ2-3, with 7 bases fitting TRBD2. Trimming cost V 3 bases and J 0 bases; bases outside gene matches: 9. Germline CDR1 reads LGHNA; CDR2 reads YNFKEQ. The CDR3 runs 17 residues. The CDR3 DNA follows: TGTGCCAGCAGCCAGCCAATAGCGGGCCATAGCACAGATACGCAGTATTTT. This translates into CASSQPIAGHSTDTQYF.

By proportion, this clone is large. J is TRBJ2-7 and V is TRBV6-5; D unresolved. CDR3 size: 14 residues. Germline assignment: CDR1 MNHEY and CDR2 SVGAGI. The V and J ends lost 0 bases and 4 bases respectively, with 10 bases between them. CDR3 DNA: TGTGCCAGCAGTTACTCGAAGCCTGGATACGAGCAGTACTTC. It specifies CASSYSKPGYEQYF.